A selection of T cell receptor beta chains follows, all from one sample in a study of blood T cells in healthy people across ages. TCRdb re-called the 5' RACE reads through MiXCR, storing one row per CDR3 protein. The data show under 1,000,000 distinct CDR3 sequences, more than 35% seen once. The sequencing input was blood. Receptor source: an older man in good health. Each CDR3 is given with its conserved first and last residue.

V	length	CDR3
TRBV7-6	15	CASSGASGSRVEQYF
TRBV9	14	CASSVDTAGNEQFF
TRBV15	15	CATSRLSSGANVLTF
TRBV10-3	14	CAISETPGNEKLFF
TRBV28	15	CASTNSGESSYEQYF
TRBV12-3/TRBV12-4	15	CASSPVATRTDTQYF
TRBV6-1	15	CASRITGGIGDTQYF
TRBV5-1	13	CASSLFGEDTQYF
TRBV11-3	12	CASSSTPGEQYF
TRBV29-1	14	CSVEYRSFTDTQYF
TRBV13	14	CASSLRDEVDEQYF
TRBV2	13	CASRENEQETQYF